Listed here is a single T cell receptor beta chain. Its target is not known. The sample belongs to a study of T cell responses to AZD1222 COVID-19 vaccine. Clones were sequenced by immunoSEQ multiplex PCR, and TCRdb holds only the in-frame ones, with some missing. The sample has tens of thousands of clones; approximately 84% are singletons. CDR1 and CDR2 (germline): MNHEY, SVGAGI. V was shortened by 8 bases and J by 3 bases, with 17 bases between the two germline ends. The CDR3 is made up of 15 amino acids. Study-wide results and caveats: Most donors were white British, females outnumbered males, and clonal diversity was possibly underestimated.

The sequence derives from an adult in good health. V is TRBV6-5 and J is TRBJ1-5; tentatively, D is TRBD1 (6 bases). The sequencing used peripheral blood, collected on day 0 of AZD1222 vaccination. The CDR3 reads CASSLIRGANQPQHF. DNA for the CDR3: TGTGCCAGCTCCCTGATCAGGGGTGCCAATCAGCCCCAGCATTTT.